This T cell receptor (beta chain) was identified during a study of T cell responses to AZD1222 COVID-19 vaccine. Points from the study as a whole: In a largely white British group with more females than males, clonal diversity was possibly underestimated. Reportedly, nearly half the spike-specific TCRs target unmutated variant regions. Sampling that yielded the repertoires occurred only after the peak T cell response.

Repertoires were generated with immunoSEQ multiplex PCR, while TCRdb's copy carries only in-frame clones and drops some. The data contain about 110,000 clones, around nine tenths of them singletons. The CDR3 length is 13 residues. Germline trimming cut 6 bases from V and 12 bases from J; bases unmatched to any gene: 10. Germline V gene data show CDR1 as ENHRY and CDR2 as SYGVKD. Concerning this clone itself: Antigen unknown.

This sample comprised peripheral blood, obtained on day 0 of AZD1222 vaccination. The rearrangement joins TRBV10-3 to TRBJ2-7; 11 nucleotides agree with TRBD1. This clonotype originated in an adult in good health. CDR3 in DNA: TGTGCCATCAGCCCCGGGACAGGGGGAGTCCGGTACTTC. This encodes CAISPGTGGVRYF.